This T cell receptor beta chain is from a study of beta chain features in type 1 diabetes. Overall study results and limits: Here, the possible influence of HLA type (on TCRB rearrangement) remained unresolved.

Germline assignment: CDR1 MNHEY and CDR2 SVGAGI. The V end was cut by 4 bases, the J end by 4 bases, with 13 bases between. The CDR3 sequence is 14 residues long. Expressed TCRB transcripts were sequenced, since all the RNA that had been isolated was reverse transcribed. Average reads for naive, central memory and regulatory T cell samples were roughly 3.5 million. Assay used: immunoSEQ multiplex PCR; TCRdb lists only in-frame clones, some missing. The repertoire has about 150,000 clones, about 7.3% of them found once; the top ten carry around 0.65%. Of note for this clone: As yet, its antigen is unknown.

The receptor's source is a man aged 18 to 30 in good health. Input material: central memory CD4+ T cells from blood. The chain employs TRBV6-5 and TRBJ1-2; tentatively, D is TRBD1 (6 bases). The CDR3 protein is CASSSRDTTYGYTF. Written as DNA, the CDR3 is TGTGCCAGCAGTTCGAGGGACACCACCTATGGCTACACCTTC.